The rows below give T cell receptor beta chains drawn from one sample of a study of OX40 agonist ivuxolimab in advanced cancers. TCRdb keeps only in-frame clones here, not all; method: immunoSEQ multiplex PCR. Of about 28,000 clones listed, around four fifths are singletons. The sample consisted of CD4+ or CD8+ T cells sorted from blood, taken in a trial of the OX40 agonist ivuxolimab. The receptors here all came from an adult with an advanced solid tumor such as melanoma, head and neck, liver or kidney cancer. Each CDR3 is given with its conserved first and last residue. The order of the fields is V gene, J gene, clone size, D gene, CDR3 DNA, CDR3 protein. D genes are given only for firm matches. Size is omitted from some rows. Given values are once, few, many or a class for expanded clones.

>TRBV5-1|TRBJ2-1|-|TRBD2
TGCGCCAGCAGCTTTTCTAGCGGGGGGTACTCCTACAATGAGCAGTTCTTC
CASSFSSGGYSYNEQFF
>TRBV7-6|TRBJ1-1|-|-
TGTGCCAGCAGCTTAATGGACGGAGGTAAACCTGAAGCTTTCTTT
CASSLMDGGKPEAFF
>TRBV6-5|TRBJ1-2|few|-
TGTGCCAGCAGGGGGGGAGGGTTCTCTGGCTACACCTTC
CASRGGGFSGYTF
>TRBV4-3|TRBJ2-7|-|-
TGCGCCAGCAGCCAAGAAAATATGGGGGGCGAGCAGTACTTC
CASSQENMGGEQYF
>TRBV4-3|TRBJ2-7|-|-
TGCGCCAGCAGCCCCTCGGACGCAGCCGGAAACGAGCAGTACTTC
CASSPSDAAGNEQYF
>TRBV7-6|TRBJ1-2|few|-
TGTGCCAGCAGCCCCGGACGAGATGGCTACACCTTC
CASSPGRDGYTF
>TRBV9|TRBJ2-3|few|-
TGTGCCAGCAGCGGCGAAGGGCATAGCACAGATACGCAGTATTTT
CASSGEGHSTDTQYF
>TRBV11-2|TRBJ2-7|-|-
TGTGCCAGCAGCTTAGATCGGCTAGGGCAGTACTTC
CASSLDRLGQYF
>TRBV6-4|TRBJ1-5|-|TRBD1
TGTGCCAGCAGCCTACAGGGGCTCAATAGCAATCAGCCCCAGCATTTT
CASSLQGLNSNQPQHF
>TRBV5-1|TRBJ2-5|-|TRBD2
TGCGCCAGCAGCTCCCGGACTAGCGGAGGGGAGACCCAGTACTTC
CASSSRTSGGETQYF
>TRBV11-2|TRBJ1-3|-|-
TGTGCCAGCACCCTTGGGGTAGGCGGCGTCTCTGGAAACACCATATATTTT
CASTLGVGGVSGNTIYF
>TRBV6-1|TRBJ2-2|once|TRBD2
TGTGCCACCGAAGCCCCGGGAGGTACCGGGGAGCTGTTTTTT
CATEAPGGTGELFF
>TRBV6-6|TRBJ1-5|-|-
TGTGCCAGCAGTTACTCGTCCAGGGACAATCAGCCCCAGCATTTT
CASSYSSRDNQPQHF
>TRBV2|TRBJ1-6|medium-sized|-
TGTGCCAGCAGTGAGGGGCAATCCTATAATTCACCCCTCCACTTT
CASSEGQSYNSPLHF
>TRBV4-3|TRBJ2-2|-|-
TGCGCCAGCAGCCTTGGGACCGGTGGTGGGGAGCTGTTTTTT
CASSLGTGGGELFF
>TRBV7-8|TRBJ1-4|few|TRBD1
TGTGCCAGCAGCCCCGGACAGGGGGAAGAAAAACTGTTTTTT
CASSPGQGEEKLFF
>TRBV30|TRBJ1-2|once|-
TGTGCCTGGAGTATTGAGGTCGGGCCTAACTATGGCTACACCTTC
CAWSIEVGPNYGYTF
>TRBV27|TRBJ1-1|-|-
TGTGCCAGCAGTTCCCTCCCGGAGGGGACTGAAGCTTTCTTT
CASSSLPEGTEAFF
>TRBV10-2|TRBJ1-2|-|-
TGCGCCAGCAGTGAGGACGACAGATACTATGGCTACACCTTC
CASSEDDRYYGYTF
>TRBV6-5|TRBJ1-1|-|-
TGTGCCAGCAGTTACCAGGGGTATGATTCTGAAGCTTTCTTT
CASSYQGYDSEAFF
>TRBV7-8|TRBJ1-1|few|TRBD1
TGTGCCAGCAGCTTAGGGACAGGGGTTGGCACTGAAGCTTTCTTT
CASSLGTGVGTEAFF
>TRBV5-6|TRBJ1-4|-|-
TGTGCCAGCAGCCCGTCCCGGGACACCCGGCAAAAACTGTTTTTT
CASSPSRDTRQKLFF
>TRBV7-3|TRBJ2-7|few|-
TGTGCCAGCAGTGGAGTCTACGAGCAGTACTTC
CASSGVYEQYF
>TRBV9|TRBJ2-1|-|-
TGTGCCAGCAGCTCGGGACTTGACGATGAGCAGTTCTTC
CASSSGLDDEQFF
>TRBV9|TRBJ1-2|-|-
TGTGCCAGCAGCGTAGAAGGCAGGGGTGGCTATGGCTACACCTTC
CASSVEGRGGYGYTF
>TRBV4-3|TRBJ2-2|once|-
TGCGCCAGCAGCCAAGATCAGGCAGATAACACCGGGGAGCTGTTTTTT
CASSQDQADNTGELFF
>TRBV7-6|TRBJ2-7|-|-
TGTGCCAGCAGCTTAGTCGTCGGAGGGTCCTACGAGCAGTACTTC
CASSLVVGGSYEQYF